Listed below are T cell receptor beta chains from one sample, sequenced in a study of T cells in Graves' hyperthyroidism and ophthalmopathy. TCRdb re-called the multiplex PCR reads through MiXCR, storing one row per CDR3 protein. The table lists about 37,000 distinct CDR3 sequences, 40% to 60% of them singletons. The specimen was blood. Source of these receptors: a man between 40 and 49 years old with Graves' ophthalmopathy. Both conserved end residues are part of each CDR3.

TRBJ1-6 | 18 | TRBV9 | CASSAGPTSGTGSSPLHF
TRBJ2-3 | 16 | TRBV20-1 | CSANLLAGALIDTQYF
TRBJ2-5 | 14 | TRBV10-3 | CATKKGTDQETQYF
TRBJ2-2 | 14 | TRBV11-2 | CASSLASPTGELFF
TRBJ1-6 | 13 | TRBV6-5 | CASSYWQNSPLHF
TRBJ2-1 | 12 | TRBV29-1 | CSNRGGLSEQFF
TRBJ2-7 | 13 | TRBV6-2/TRBV6-3 | CASSYPPRYEQYF
TRBJ2-1 | 14 | TRBV28 | CASSLLSTYNEQFF
TRBJ1-5 | 14 | TRBV2 | CASSRNALNQPQHF
TRBJ1-2 | 13 | TRBV4-1 | CAGAGVANYGNTF
TRBJ2-2 | 17 | TRBV20-1 | CSARGQVVQPHLGELFF
TRBJ2-5 | 15 | TRBV19 | CASSIGLNPQETQYF
TRBJ2-5 | 16 | TRBV5-5 | CASSFSRLPQQETQYF
TRBJ2-3 | 16 | TRBV20-1 | CSARDFGREHTDTQYF
TRBJ2-7 | 12 | TRBV29-1 | CSGRDTFLEQYF
TRBJ2-1 | 13 | TRBV20-1 | CSAIKIGGNEQFF
TRBJ2-3 | 14 | TRBV29-1 | CSVGDRGTTDTQYF
TRBJ2-3 | 15 | TRBV5-4 | CASGLGRSDPDTRYF
TRBJ2-1 | 15 | TRBV7-8 | CASSEGAATYNEQFF
TRBJ1-1 | 15 | TRBV5-4 | CASSFPGGYNTEAFF
TRBJ2-1 | 11 | TRBV28 | CASSSRQGEFF
TRBJ1-5 | 14 | TRBV20-1 | CSATGGAGEQPQHF